In its sample, the clone carrying this T cell receptor (beta chain) was seen a few times. The antigen remains undetermined. The data were taken from a study of spatial heterogeneity in lung cancer. For the study at large: Raw reads showed each unique TCR and UMI combination turning up more than ten times on average. General observations from the study: Ubiquitous expanded tumor TCRs were observed in blood more at resection than follow-up.

From the 5' RACE reads, TCRdb called clonotypes with MiXCR, one entry per CDR3 protein. The data contain tens of thousands of distinct CDR3 sequences, about an eighth of them seen just once; the ten biggest clones take up 50% to 70%. Indicated time point: sample taken at primary tumor resection. Around 70 TRACERx patients with early, untreated non-small cell lung cancer donated samples. The sequenced material consisted of unsorted whole RNA from tumor, nontumor lung or frozen PBMC. This CDR3 comprises 15 residues. The V gene's germline CDR1 is KGHDR and CDR2 SFDVKD. V gave up 0 bases and J gave up 6 bases, with 11 bases separating them.

This receptor was identified in a male donor with early-stage non-small cell lung cancer. The input for sequencing was PBMCs, taken at surgery. This chain connects TRBV24-1 to TRBJ2-1; the D gene is possibly TRBD2 (5 bases). CDR3 region: CATSDLARGSNEQFF. The CDR3 bases are TGTGCCACCAGTGATTTGGCCAGAGGGAGCAATGAGCAGTTCTTC.